The sequence of this T cell receptor beta chain was determined in a study of early T cells in non-severe SARS-CoV-2 infection. Study-wide context: Sequencing was performed on bulk RNA from unsorted whole blood, leaving chains unpaired.

Attached unique molecular identifiers marked individual cDNA molecules. TCRdb re-analysed the 5' RACE reads in MiXCR, keeping a single row per CDR3 protein. The sample carries about 80,000 distinct CDR3 sequences, 5% recorded once. V shed 4 bases, J shed 3 bases, and the junction held 15 bases outside the gene matches. From germline, CDR1 is ENHRY and CDR2 SYGVKD. The CDR3 is 18 residues long. Study outcomes and limitations: VDJdb matching, biased toward anti-spike CD8 responses, missed private and CD4 specificities.

This clonotype was seen many times. The antigen remains undetermined. The source of this sequence is an adult who was a healthcare worker with PCR-confirmed SARS-CoV-2 infection or an uninfected control (not recorded which). The chain carries TRBV10-3 and TRBJ2-7; 10 nucleotides agree with TRBD2. Sequenced material: whole blood, taken at baseline. The CDR3 reads CAISVQREGWGTHYEQYF. The CDR3 region has the DNA TGTGCCATCAGTGTGCAGCGGGAGGGCTGGGGGACCCACTACGAGCAGTACTTC.